This T cell receptor beta chain came from a study of blood T cell repertoires in COVID-19. Original methodology: Amplification from reference gene primers served as the basis for estimated nucleated cell counts. TCRdb's table, derived via immunoSEQ multiplex PCR, lists solely in-frame clones and lacks some. Clonal size and the V and J genes are those of that table, whereas D and trimming came from the DNA. The sample has hundreds of thousands of clones, 90% seen once. Exposed participants encountered a COVID-19 case during the 2 weeks preceding study entry. This clone was recorded only once. In germline, CDR1 is KGHSH, CDR2 LQKENI. CDR3 size: 19 residues. J was trimmed by 2 bases and V by 2 bases; bases with no gene match: 16.

Material for sequencing was PBMCs or T cells enriched from blood (not recorded which). The clonotype originates from a man aged 25 to 40 who had been exposed to COVID-19. This chain connects TRBV18 to TRBJ2-3, with TRBD2 matching over 7 bases. The CDR3 spells CASSPESWAGGYNTDTQYF. CDR3 DNA: TGTGCCAGCTCACCAGAGTCGTGGGCCGGGGGGTATAACACAGATACGCAGTATTTT.